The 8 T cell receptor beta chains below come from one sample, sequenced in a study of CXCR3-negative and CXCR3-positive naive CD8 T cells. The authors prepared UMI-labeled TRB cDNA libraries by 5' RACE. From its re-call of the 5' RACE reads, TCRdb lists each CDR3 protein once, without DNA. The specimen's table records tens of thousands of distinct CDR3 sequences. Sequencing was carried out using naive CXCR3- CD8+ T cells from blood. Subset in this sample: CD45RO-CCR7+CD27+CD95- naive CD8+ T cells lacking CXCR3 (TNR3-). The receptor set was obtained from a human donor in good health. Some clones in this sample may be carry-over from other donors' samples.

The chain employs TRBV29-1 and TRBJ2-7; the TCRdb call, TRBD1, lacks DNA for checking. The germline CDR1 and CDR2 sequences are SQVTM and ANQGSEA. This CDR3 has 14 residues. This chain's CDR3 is CSVVGQGDSYEQYF.

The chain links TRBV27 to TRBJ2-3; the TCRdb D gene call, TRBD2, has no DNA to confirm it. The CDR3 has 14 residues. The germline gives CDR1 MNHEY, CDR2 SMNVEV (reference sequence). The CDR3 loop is CASSGSYGTDTQYF.

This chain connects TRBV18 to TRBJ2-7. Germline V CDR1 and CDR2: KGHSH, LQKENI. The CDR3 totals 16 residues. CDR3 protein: CASSPPYGSRSYEQYF. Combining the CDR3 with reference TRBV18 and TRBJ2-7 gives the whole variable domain NAGVMQNPRHLVRRRGQEARLRCSPMKGHSHVYWYRQLPEEGLKFMVYLQKENIIDESGMPKERFSAEFPKEGPSILRIQQVVRGDSAAYFCASSPPYGSRSYEQYFGPGTRLTVT.

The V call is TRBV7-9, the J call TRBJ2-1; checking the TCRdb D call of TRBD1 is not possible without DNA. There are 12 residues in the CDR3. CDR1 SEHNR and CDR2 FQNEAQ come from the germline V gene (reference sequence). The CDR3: CASTPGSTPEFF.

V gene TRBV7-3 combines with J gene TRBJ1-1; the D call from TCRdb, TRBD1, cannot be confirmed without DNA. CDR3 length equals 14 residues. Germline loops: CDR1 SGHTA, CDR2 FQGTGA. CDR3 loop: CASSLGAKNTEAFF.

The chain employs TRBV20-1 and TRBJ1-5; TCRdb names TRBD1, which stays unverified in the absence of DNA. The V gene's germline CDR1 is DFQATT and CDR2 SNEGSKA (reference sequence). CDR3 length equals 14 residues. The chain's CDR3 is CSAKMAGVDQPQHF.

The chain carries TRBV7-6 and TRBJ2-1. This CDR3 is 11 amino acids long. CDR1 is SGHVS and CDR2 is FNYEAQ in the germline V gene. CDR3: CASSLANEQFF.

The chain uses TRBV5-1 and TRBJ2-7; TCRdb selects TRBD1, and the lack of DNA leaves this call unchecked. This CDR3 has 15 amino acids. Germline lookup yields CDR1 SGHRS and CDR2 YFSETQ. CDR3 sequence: CASSLGGQGFYEQYF.